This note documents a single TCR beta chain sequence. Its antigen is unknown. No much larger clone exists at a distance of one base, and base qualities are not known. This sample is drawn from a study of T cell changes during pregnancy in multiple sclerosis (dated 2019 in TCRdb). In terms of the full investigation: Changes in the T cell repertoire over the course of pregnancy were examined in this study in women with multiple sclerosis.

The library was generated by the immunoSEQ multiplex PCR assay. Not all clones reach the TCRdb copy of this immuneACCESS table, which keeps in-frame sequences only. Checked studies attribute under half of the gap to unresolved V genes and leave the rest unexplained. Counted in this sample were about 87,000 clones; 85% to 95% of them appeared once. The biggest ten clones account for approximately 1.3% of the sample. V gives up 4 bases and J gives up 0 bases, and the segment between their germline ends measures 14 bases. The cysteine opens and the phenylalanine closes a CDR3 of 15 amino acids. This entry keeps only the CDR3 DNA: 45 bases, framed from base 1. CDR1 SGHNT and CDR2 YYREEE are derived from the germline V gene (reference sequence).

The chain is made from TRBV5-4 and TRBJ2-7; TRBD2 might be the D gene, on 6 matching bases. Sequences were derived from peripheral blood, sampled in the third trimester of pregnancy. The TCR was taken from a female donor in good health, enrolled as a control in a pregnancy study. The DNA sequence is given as TGTGCCAGCAGCCCGGACTACATCGTCTCCTACGAGCAGTACTTC. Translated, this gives CASSPDYIVSYEQYF.